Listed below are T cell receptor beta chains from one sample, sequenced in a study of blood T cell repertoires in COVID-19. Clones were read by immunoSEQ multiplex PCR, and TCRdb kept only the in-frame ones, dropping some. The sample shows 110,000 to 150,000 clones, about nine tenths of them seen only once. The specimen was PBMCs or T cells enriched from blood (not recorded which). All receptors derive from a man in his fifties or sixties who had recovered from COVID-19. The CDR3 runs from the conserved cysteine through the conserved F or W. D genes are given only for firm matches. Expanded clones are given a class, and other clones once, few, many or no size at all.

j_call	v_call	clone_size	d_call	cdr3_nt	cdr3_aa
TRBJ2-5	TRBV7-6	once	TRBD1	TGTGCCAGCAGCTCCAGGGGACAGGGGGCGGGAGAGACCCAGTACTTC	CASSSRGQGAGETQYF
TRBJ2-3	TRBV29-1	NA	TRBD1	TGCAGCGTGGACAGGGGTGAAGATACGCAGTATTTT	CSVDRGEDTQYF
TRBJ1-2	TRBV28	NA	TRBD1	TGTGCCAGCAGTCCGGAGACAGGGTCCTACACCTTC	CASSPETGSYTF
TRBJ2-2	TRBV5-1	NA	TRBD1	TGCGCCAGCAGCTTACAGGGGCCGTGGGAGCTGTTTTTT	CASSLQGPWELFF
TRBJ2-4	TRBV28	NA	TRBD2	TGTGCCAGCAGTTCGCTTGAGGGAGGGAGAAACATTCAGTACTTC	CASSSLEGGRNIQYF
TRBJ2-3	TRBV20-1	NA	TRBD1	TGCAGTGCTAGTGGAAGACAGGGGGCACTGGGAGATACGCAGTATTTT	CSASGRQGALGDTQYF
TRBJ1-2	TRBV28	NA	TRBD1	TGTGCCAGCAATCCCGGGACAGGGGCTTGGGGCTACACCTTC	CASNPGTGAWGYTF
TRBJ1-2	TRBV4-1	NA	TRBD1	TGCGCCAGCAGCCCATGGGGGTCCGGGACAGCCGCCTATGGCTACACCTTC	CASSPWGSGTAAYGYTF
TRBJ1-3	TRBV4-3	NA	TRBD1	TGCGCCAGCAGCCCACGACAGGGACCTGGAAACACCATATATTTT	CASSPRQGPGNTIYF
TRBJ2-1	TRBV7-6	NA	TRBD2	TGTGCCAGCAGCGAAGGGGCTAGCGGGAGAAATGAGCAGTTCTTC	CASSEGASGRNEQFF
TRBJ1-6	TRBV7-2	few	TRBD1	TGTGCCAGCAGCTCAGGGACAGGCCAGAATTCACCCCTCCACTTT	CASSSGTGQNSPLHF
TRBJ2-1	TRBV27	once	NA	TGTGCCAGCAGTCTCCTGCCTAGGGGGACGGGTGAGCAGTTCTTC	CASSLLPRGTGEQFF
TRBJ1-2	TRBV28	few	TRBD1	TGTGCCAGCAGACCCTCCGGACAGGGTAACTATGGCTACACCTTC	CASRPSGQGNYGYTF
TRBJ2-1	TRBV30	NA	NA	TGTGCCTGGACCCTGGGGGCAGGGAGTTTGGATGAGCAGTTCTTC	CAWTLGAGSLDEQFF
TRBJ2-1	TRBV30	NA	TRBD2	TGTGCCTGGAGTCTCGGGGCTAGCGGTTTCTACAATGAGCAGTTCTTC	CAWSLGASGFYNEQFF
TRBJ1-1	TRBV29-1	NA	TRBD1	TGCAGCGTGCGGACAGGGGCGGGGGGAACTGAAGCTTTCTTT	CSVRTGAGGTEAFF
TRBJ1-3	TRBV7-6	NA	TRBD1	TGTGCCAGCAGCGGCCGGGACAGCCTCTCTGGAAACACCATATATTTT	CASSGRDSLSGNTIYF
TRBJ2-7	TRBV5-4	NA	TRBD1	TGTGCCAGCAGGACAGGGGGCGCCTCCTACGAGCAGTACTTC	CASRTGGASYEQYF
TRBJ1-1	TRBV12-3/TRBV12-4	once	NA	TGTGCCAGCAGCGCGTTTAGGAACACTGAAGCTTTCTTT	CASSAFRNTEAFF
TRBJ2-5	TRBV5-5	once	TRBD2	TGTGCCAGCAGCTTGGATCCGGGAGGTGAGACCCAGTACTTC	CASSLDPGGETQYF
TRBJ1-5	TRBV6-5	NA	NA	TGTGCCAGCAGTCCCAGGCCCCATAGCAATCAGCCCCAGCATTTT	CASSPRPHSNQPQHF
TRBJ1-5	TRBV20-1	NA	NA	TGCAGTGCTAGTGTAGCCGTATCAAATCAGCCCCAGCATTTT	CSASVAVSNQPQHF
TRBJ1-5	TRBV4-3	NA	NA	TGCGCCAGCAGCTACAGGGTCGGAGAAAATCAGCCCCAGCATTTT	CASSYRVGENQPQHF
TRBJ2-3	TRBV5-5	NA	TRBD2	TGTGCCAGCAGCGCCCGATCTAGCGGGGGCCGCACAGATACGCAGTATTTT	CASSARSSGGRTDTQYF
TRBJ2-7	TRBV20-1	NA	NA	TGCAGTGCTAGCGGCAGTAGCCAGTACTTC	CSASGSSQYF
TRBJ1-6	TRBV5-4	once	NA	TGTGCCAGCAGCTTGGTGATTTTGCGTAGCGCGAAGGGGGATTCACCCCTCCACTTT	CASSLVILRSAKGDSPLHF
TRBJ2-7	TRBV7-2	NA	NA	TGTGCCAGCCGGATAGGCGGTGGTTACGAGCAGTACTTC	CASRIGGGYEQYF
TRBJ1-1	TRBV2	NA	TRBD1	TGTGCCAGCAGGAGACAGGGGCTCGGGAACACTGAAGCTTTCTTT	CASRRQGLGNTEAFF
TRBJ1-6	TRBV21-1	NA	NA	TGTGCCAGTTCAGACAGGAGCTCCTATAATTCACCCCTCCACTTT	CASSDRSSYNSPLHF
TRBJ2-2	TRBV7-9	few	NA	TGTGCCAGCAGCTTTTTCGGTCAGGGCACCGGGGAGCTGTTTTTT	CASSFFGQGTGELFF
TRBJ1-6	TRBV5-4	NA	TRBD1	TGTGCCAGCAGCCGGGACAGAGCCTATAATTCACCCCTCCACTTT	CASSRDRAYNSPLHF
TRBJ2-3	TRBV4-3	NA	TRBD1	TGCGCCAGCAGCCAAACCCTGACAGGGACAAAGGGAGATACGCAGTATTTT	CASSQTLTGTKGDTQYF
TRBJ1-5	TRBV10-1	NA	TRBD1	TGCGCCAGCGTAACAGGGGGCGGCTATCAGCCCCAGCATTTT	CASVTGGGYQPQHF
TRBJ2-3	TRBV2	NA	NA	TGTGCCAGCAGTGAATCGTCAGATACGCAGTATTTT	CASSESSDTQYF
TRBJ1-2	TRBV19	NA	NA	TGTGCCAGTAGTATTACCCACGGGATCGGAGCTAACTATGGCTACACCTTC	CASSITHGIGANYGYTF
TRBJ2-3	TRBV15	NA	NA	TGTGCCACCAGCGTCGGTCAGGGCCTCCAAACAGATACGCAGTATTTT	CATSVGQGLQTDTQYF
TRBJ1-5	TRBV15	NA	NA	TGTGCCACCAGCAGCCCGGGAAATCAGCCCCAGCATTTT	CATSSPGNQPQHF
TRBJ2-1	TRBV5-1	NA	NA	TGCGCCAGCAGAAGCGGCAATGAGCAGTTCTTC	CASRSGNEQFF
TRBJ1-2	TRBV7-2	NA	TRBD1	TGTGCCAGCAGCTCCGGACAGGGGGGATACTATGGCTACACCTTC	CASSSGQGGYYGYTF
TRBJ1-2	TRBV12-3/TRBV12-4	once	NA	TGTGCCAGCAGCCGCCGCGAGGGCTATGGCTACACCTTC	CASSRREGYGYTF
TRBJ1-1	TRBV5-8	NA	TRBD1	TGTGCCAGCAGCTTACGAGACAGGGTATCTGAAGCTTTCTTT	CASSLRDRVSEAFF
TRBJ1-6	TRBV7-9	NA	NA	TGTGCCAGCAGCTTAGGTTATGCACCCCTCCACTTT	CASSLGYAPLHF
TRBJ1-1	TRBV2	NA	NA	TGTGCCAGCAGTGACAGCTGGAGCACTGAAGCTTTCTTT	CASSDSWSTEAFF
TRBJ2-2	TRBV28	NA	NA	TGTGCCAGCAGTTTATGGCTAGCCTCTCCCGGGGAGCTGTTTTTT	CASSLWLASPGELFF
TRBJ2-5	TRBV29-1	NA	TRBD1	TGCAGCGTCGGACAGGGGGCTTTGCCGCAAGAGACCCAGTACTTC	CSVGQGALPQETQYF
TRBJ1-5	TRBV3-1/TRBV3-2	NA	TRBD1	TGTGCCAGCAGCTCAACAGGGGGTCAGCCCCAGCATTTT	CASSSTGGQPQHF
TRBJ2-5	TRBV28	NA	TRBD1	TGTGCCAGCAGTTTGGACAGGGGGCGGAAAGAGACCCAGTACTTC	CASSLDRGRKETQYF
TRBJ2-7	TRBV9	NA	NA	TGTGCCAGCAGCGGGGGGGAGGACGAGCAGTACTTC	CASSGGEDEQYF
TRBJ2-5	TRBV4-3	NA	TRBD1	TGCGCCAGCAGCCAAGATTGGGACAGCCCGGAGACCCAGTACTTC	CASSQDWDSPETQYF